This passage covers 30 T cell receptor beta chains from one sample sequenced in a study of cytomegalovirus exposure and HLA in healthy donors. 60 Vbeta and 13 Jbeta primers were used in PCR. Produced via immunoSEQ multiplex PCR; TCRdb's table is partial and in-frame only. The repertoire holds some 150,000 clones, with 80% as singletons. Material for sequencing was PBMCs. The receptor source for this set is a woman between 45 and 65 years old in good health and CMV-seropositive.

V and J are TRBV18 and TRBJ2-5; maybe TRBD2 (6 bases). The end of the DNA is better explained by TRBJ2-7, so the J call may be wrong. CDR3 length: 14 residues. Germline CDR1 KGHSH, CDR2 LQKENI. For the CDR3, the DNA is TGTGCCAGCGCCTCGGGGGTAAGGGGCTACGAGCAGTACTTC. It encodes CASASGVRGYEQYF.

The chain carries TRBV30 and TRBJ1-4, with TRBD1 as a possible D gene (5 bases). Trimming took 2 bases from V and 3 from J, leaving 16 bases between them. The CDR3 covers 16 residues. Germline assignment: CDR1 GTSNPN and CDR2 SVGIG (reference sequence). Written as DNA, the CDR3 is TGTGCCTGGAGTAGTGATCTGCGGGGGGCTAATGAAAAACTGTTTTTT. Its translation: CAWSSDLRGANEKLFF.

This chain uses TRBV7-3 with TRBJ2-5; 11 nucleotides match TRBD2. The germline V gene encodes CDR1 SGHTA and CDR2 FQGTGA. Unmatched junction bases numbered 6, after V lost 5 bases and J lost 1 base. The CDR3 totals 16 residues. CDR3 sequence: CASSLTGTSGQETQYF. Written as DNA, the CDR3 is TGTGCCAGCAGCCTCACGGGGACTAGCGGCCAAGAGACCCAGTACTTC.

The V gene is TRBV9, the J gene TRBJ1-2, with 10 positions matching TRBD1. Germline CDR1 is SGDLS and CDR2 is YYNGEE. V lost 5 bases to trimming and J lost 8 bases; unmatched junction nucleotides: 9. The CDR3 runs 14 residues. The CDR3 bases are TGTGCCAGCAGTGGACAGGGGGTCCGGGGCGGCTACACCTTC. This codes for CASSGQGVRGGYTF.

J is TRBJ1-1 and V is TRBV2; D remains ambiguous. The CDR3 is 13 amino acids. Trimming removed 8 bases from V and 5 bases from J, with 15 bases in between. Looked up from germline, CDR1 is SNHLY and CDR2 is FYNNEI. This CDR3 reads CASQSFADTEAFF. Written as DNA, the CDR3 is TGTGCCAGCCAAAGTTTCGCGGATACTGAAGCTTTCTTT.

The chain has TRBV30 and TRBJ1-6; D is undetermined. CDR1 and CDR2 (germline): GTSNPN, SVGIG (reference sequence). V shed 3 bases and J shed 10 bases, with 13 bases lying between them. The CDR3 has 13 amino acids. The CDR3: CAWRITPGSPLHF. CDR3 nucleotide sequence: TGTGCCTGGAGGATCACCCCGGGGTCACCCCTCCACTTT.

The rearrangement links TRBV25-1 to TRBJ1-2, with 7 bases that match TRBD1. The CDR3 runs to 14 residues. After removal of 5 bases from V and 6 bases from J, the junction contained 9 bases not matched to a gene. Germline V gives CDR1 MGHDK, CDR2 SYGVNS. This chain's CDR3 is CASSSRTGKDGYTF. CDR3 coding DNA: TGTGCCAGCAGTTCACGGACAGGAAAGGATGGCTACACCTTC.

This chain uses TRBV9 with TRBJ2-1; maybe TRBD2 (5 bases). CDR1 and CDR2 (germline): SGDLS, YYNGEE. V gave up 2 bases and J gave up 10 bases, with 16 bases separating them. The length of the CDR3 is 14 residues. As DNA, the CDR3 is TGTGCCAGCAGCGTTCTGGACTTCCCAGGCGAGCAGTTCTTC. Translation: CASSVLDFPGEQFF.

The J gene is TRBJ2-1, the V gene TRBV7-9; possibly TRBD1 for D (6 bases). V lost 2 bases and J 15 bases, leaving 11 bases between the germline ends. Germline lookup yields CDR1 SEHNR and CDR2 FQNEAQ (reference sequence). This CDR3 is built from 11 residues. The CDR3 here is CASSLRQGPFF. CDR3 DNA: TGTGCCAGCAGCTTACGGCAGGGGCCGTTCTTC. Full variable domain (remainder filled in from reference TRBV7-9 and TRBJ2-1): DTGVSQNPRHKITKRGQNVTFRCDPISEHNRLYWYRQTLGQGPEFLTYFQNEAQLEKSRLLSDRFSAERPKGSFSTLEIQRTEQGDSAMYLCASSLRQGPFFGPGTRLTVL.

A few counts support this clone. V is TRBV6-1 and J is TRBJ1-5, with D unresolved. The CDR3 contains 14 residues. V was trimmed by 1 base and J by 0 bases, leaving 4 bases between them. Germline assignment: CDR1 MNHNS and CDR2 SASEGT. The CDR3 loop reads CASSEGLSNQPQHF. CDR3 nucleotide sequence: TGTGCCAGCAGTGAAGGGCTTAGCAATCAGCCCCAGCATTTT.

The V and J genes are TRBV9 and TRBJ1-1, with D possibly being TRBD1 (6 bases). Between the trimmed V and J ends, which lost 4 bases and 6 bases, there was a span of 13 bases. CDR1 and CDR2 (germline): SGDLS, YYNGEE. This CDR3 has 13 residues. CDR3 in amino acids: CASSLGGAAEAFF. The DNA for the CDR3 is TGTGCCAGCAGCCTCGGGGGGGCCGCTGAAGCTTTCTTT. The full variable domain, with the rest looked up from reference TRBV9 and TRBJ1-1, is DSGVTQTPKHLITATGQRVTLRCSPRSGDLSVYWYQQSLDQGLQFLIQYYNGEERAKGNILERFSAQQFPDLHSELNLSSLELGDSALYFCASSLGGAAEAFFGQGTRLTVV.

The J gene is TRBJ2-1, the V gene TRBV2, with TRBD2 identical over 8 bases. The junction had 7 bases not matched to a gene; V was cut back by 6 bases and J by 9 bases. Per the germline V gene, CDR1 is SNHLY and CDR2 is FYNNEI. The CDR3 covers 13 residues. CDR3 residues: CASRRGAAGEQFF. The CDR3 DNA reads TGTGCCAGCAGGCGGGGGGCGGCCGGTGAGCAGTTCTTC. Full variable domain (missing parts from reference TRBV2 and TRBJ2-1): EPEVTQTPSHQVTQMGQEVILRCVPISNHLYFYWYRQILGQKVEFLVSFYNNEISEKSEIFDDQFSVERPDGSNFTLKIRSTKLEDSAMYFCASRRGAAGEQFFGPGTRLTVL.

The chain has TRBV30 and TRBJ2-5, with 10 bases lining up with TRBD2. The V gene end was trimmed by 7 bases and the J gene end by 0 bases; junction bases not matched to a gene: 11. This CDR3 is 16 amino acids long. Germline V gene sequence: CDR1 GTSNPN, CDR2 SVGIG (reference sequence). As DNA, the CDR3 is TGTGCCTTGGTAGGGATTAGCGGGGGGAACCAAGAGACCCAGTACTTC. Protein product: CALVGISGGNQETQYF.

The CDR3 nucleotides are TGCGCCAGCAGCTTGTCGGGGTCTCAGTCCCTTTACGAGCAGTACTTC. It is translated as CASSLSGSQSLYEQYF. This sequence joins TRBV5-1 and TRBJ2-7; perhaps TRBD2 as D (5 bases). The CDR3 totals 16 residues. Trimming took off 1 base at V and 4 bases at J, with 18 bases between the two ends. From germline, CDR1 is SGHRS and CDR2 YFSETQ.

This clone was seen only a few times. The chain links TRBV30 to TRBJ1-4; D call uncertain. Germline CDR1 is GTSNPN and CDR2 is SVGIG (reference sequence). V was cut by 0 bases and J by 8 bases, with 13 bases left in between. The CDR3 covers 14 residues. CDR3 region: CAWSVFEGREKLFF. The CDR3 DNA sequence: TGTGCCTGGAGTGTATTCGAAGGGAGGGAAAAACTGTTTTTT.

The gene calls are TRBV7-2 and TRBJ2-1; TRBD2 matches 8 bases. From germline, CDR1 is SGHTA and CDR2 FQGNSA. V shed 6 bases, J shed 0 bases, and the junction held 7 bases outside the gene matches. The CDR3 runs to 16 residues. The CDR3 reads CASRISGTSSYNEQFF. CDR3 nucleotides: TGTGCCAGCAGAATTAGCGGGACCAGCTCCTACAATGAGCAGTTCTTC. The whole variable domain, filled in from reference TRBV7-2 and TRBJ2-1, reads GAGVSQSPSNKVTEKGKDVELRCDPISGHTALYWYRQSLGQGLEFLIYFQGNSAPDKSGLPSDRFSAERTGGSVSTLTIQRTQQEDSAVYLCASRISGTSSYNEQFFGPGTRLTVL.

The chain carries TRBV2 and TRBJ1-4, with D perhaps TRBD1 (5 bases). CDR3 length: 15 amino acids. CDR1 and CDR2 (germline): SNHLY, FYNNEI. The germline V and J ends were trimmed by 2 bases and 3 bases, with 10 bases remaining between them. The CDR3 reads CASSELTQANEKLFF. CDR3 bases: TGTGCCAGCAGTGAACTAACACAGGCTAATGAAAAACTGTTTTTT.

This clone was detected a few times. The chain couples TRBV11-2 to TRBJ2-2; D is ambiguous. Germline V lookup: CDR1 SGHAT, CDR2 FQNNGV. V was cut by 3 bases and J by 3 bases, with 11 bases left in between. This CDR3 contains 15 residues. Written as DNA, the CDR3 is TGTGCCAGCAGCTTTGGGCTTCCCGACACCGGGGAGCTGTTTTTT. Its protein product is CASSFGLPDTGELFF. The entire variable domain, with the rest obtained from reference TRBV11-2 and TRBJ2-2, is as follows: EAGVAQSPRYKIIEKRQSVAFWCNPISGHATLYWYQQILGQGPKLLIQFQNNGVVDDSQLPKDRFSAERLKGVDSTLKIQPAKLEDSAVYLCASSFGLPDTGELFFGEGSRLTVL.

Details on this clone: The sample contains more than one DNA sequence encoding this CDR3. V is TRBV2 and J is TRBJ2-2; TRBD1 aligns across 9 bases. This CDR3 is 15 amino acids long. Germline lookup yields CDR1 SNHLY and CDR2 FYNNEI. J was trimmed by 1 base and V by 6 bases; bases with no gene match: 3. In DNA, the CDR3 is TGTGCCAGCAGGCGACAGGGGGGGAACACCGGGGAGCTGTTTTTT. This sequence encodes CASRRQGGNTGELFF. Using reference TRBV2 and TRBJ2-2 for the parts outside the CDR3, the full variable domain is EPEVTQTPSHQVTQMGQEVILRCVPISNHLYFYWYRQILGQKVEFLVSFYNNEISEKSEIFDDQFSVERPDGSNFTLKIRSTKLEDSAMYFCASRRQGGNTGELFFGEGSRLTVL.

V and J are TRBV6-5 and TRBJ1-1, with 9 bases identical to TRBD1. V was pared by 5 bases and J by 10 bases, with 8 bases of the junction left unmatched. The CDR3 totals 13 residues. Germline CDR1 reads MNHEY; CDR2 reads SVGAGI. CDR3 protein: CASSATGGIGAFF. CDR3 in DNA: TGTGCCAGCAGTGCTACAGGGGGCATAGGAGCTTTCTTT.

The table lists this clone with a few counts. The chain uses TRBV6-4 and TRBJ2-7; D not certain. Looked up from germline, CDR1 is MRHNA and CDR2 is SNTAGT. Trimming pared 0 bases from V and 4 bases from J, leaving 13 bases between. The CDR3 length is 15 residues. CDR3 amino acids: CASSDSGQEEYEQYF. The CDR3 bases are TGTGCCAGCAGTGACTCTGGCCAGGAAGAATACGAGCAGTACTTC.

This chain connects TRBV5-1 to TRBJ1-1; the match to TRBD1 covers 8 bases. CDR1 is SGHRS and CDR2 is YFSETQ in the germline V gene. V lost 2 bases to trimming and J lost 5 bases; unmatched junction nucleotides: 5. CDR3 size: 14 residues. The CDR3 nucleotides read TGCGCCAGCAGCTTCCAGGGGGCAGATACTGAAGCTTTCTTT. Its translation: CASSFQGADTEAFF.

V is TRBV30 and J is TRBJ1-1; D is unresolved. Germline V gene data show CDR1 as GTSNPN and CDR2 as SVGIG (reference sequence). This CDR3 is built from 14 residues. The V end was cut by 0 bases, the J end by 1 base, with 9 bases between. The CDR3 loop reads CAWSVLNGNTEAFF. The CDR3 region has the DNA TGTGCCTGGAGTGTACTGAATGGGAACACTGAAGCTTTCTTT.

The V and J genes are TRBV7-2 and TRBJ2-7; 8 bases map to TRBD1. This CDR3 contains 14 residues. Germline V lookup: CDR1 SGHTA, CDR2 FQGNSA. With 4 bases clipped from V and 1 base from J, the junction kept 3 bases outside the gene matches. The CDR3 sequence: CASSWTGLSYEQYF. CDR3 DNA sequence: TGTGCCAGCAGCTGGACAGGGCTATCCTACGAGCAGTACTTC. The whole variable domain, filled in from reference TRBV7-2 and TRBJ2-7, reads GAGVSQSPSNKVTEKGKDVELRCDPISGHTALYWYRQSLGQGLEFLIYFQGNSAPDKSGLPSDRFSAERTGGSVSTLTIQRTQQEDSAVYLCASSWTGLSYEQYFGPGTRLTVT.

CDR3: CASSSGGPRWETQYF. In DNA form, the CDR3 reads TGTGCCAGCAGCTCCGGGGGGCCGCGTTGGGAGACCCAGTACTTC. This chain joins TRBV7-2 and TRBJ2-5; D might be TRBD2 (7 bases). CDR1 SGHTA and CDR2 FQGNSA come from the germline V gene. The CDR3 spans 15 residues. V shed 4 bases and J shed 5 bases, with 17 bases lying between them.

In its sample, this clone was seen once. V is TRBV29-1 and J is TRBJ2-6, with D maybe TRBD1 (6 bases). The CDR3 has 14 residues. In germline, CDR1 is SQVTM, CDR2 ANQGSEA. V gave up 7 bases and J gave up 0 bases, with 10 bases separating them. CDR3 protein: CSAMGASGANVLTF. The CDR3 coding sequence is TGCAGCGCTATGGGGGCCTCTGGGGCCAACGTCCTGACTTTC.

The chain couples TRBV7-8 to TRBJ1-2; D remains unclear. There are 13 residues in the CDR3. V lost 11 bases and J lost 0, with 13 bases in between. The germline V gene has CDR1 SGHVS and CDR2 FQNEAQ. The CDR3: CAVGRGTNYGYTF. DNA for the CDR3: TGTGCCGTGGGGAGAGGAACTAACTATGGCTACACCTTC.

This clone was detected once. This chain joins TRBV5-1 and TRBJ2-2; 11 positions match TRBD2. CDR1 and CDR2 (germline): SGHRS, YFSETQ. The CDR3 has 21 residues. The ends lost 0 bases at V and 4 bases at J; junction bases unmatched: 17. Written as DNA, the CDR3 is TGCGCCAGCAGCTTGGGGCCTTCGCTAGCGGGAGGTAGGGTCGGCACCGGGGAGCTGTTTTTT. Its protein product is CASSLGPSLAGGRVGTGELFF.

CDR3 residues: CASSVDVGTGVYNEQFF. CDR3 DNA sequence: TGTGCCAGCAGCGTAGATGTGGGGACAGGGGTGTACAATGAGCAGTTCTTC. The chain has TRBV9 and TRBJ2-1; TRBD1 aligns across 10 bases. The germline V gene has CDR1 SGDLS and CDR2 YYNGEE. This CDR3 comprises 17 residues. V lost 0 bases to trimming and J lost 4 bases; unmatched junction nucleotides: 7. The full variable domain, in which reference TRBV9 and TRBJ2-1 provide the parts outside the CDR3, is DSGVTQTPKHLITATGQRVTLRCSPRSGDLSVYWYQQSLDQGLQFLIQYYNGEERAKGNILERFSAQQFPDLHSELNLSSLELGDSALYFCASSVDVGTGVYNEQFFGPGTRLTVL.

CDR3 coding DNA: TGTGCCAGCAGCTGGGGACAGGGGGCCTACGAGCAGTACTTC. This gives the protein CASSWGQGAYEQYF. This sequence joins TRBV5-5 and TRBJ2-7, with 11 positions matching TRBD1. Germline CDR1 is SGHKS and CDR2 is YYEKEE (reference sequence). The CDR3 is 14 residues long. With V trimmed by 3 bases and J by 2 bases, 1 base remained unmatched.